This T cell receptor beta chain came from a study of T cell responses to AZD1222 COVID-19 vaccine. TCRdb keeps only in-frame clones here, not all; method: immunoSEQ multiplex PCR. The sample gives some 150,000 clones, more than 85% of which show up once; 5.5% to 7% is in the top ten. Germline CDR1 reads LNHDA; CDR2 reads SQIVND (reference sequence). With V trimmed by 5 bases and J by 0 bases, 10 bases remained unmatched. The CDR3 is 16 residues long. The chain employs TRBV19 and TRBJ2-7, with TRBD2 matching over 7 bases. The sequence was obtained from an adult who had recovered from COVID-19. The sequencing used peripheral blood, collected after recovery from COVID-19. The CDR3 region is CASSGGGRANSYEQYF. The CDR3 DNA is TGTGCCAGTAGTGGTGGCGGGAGAGCTAACTCCTACGAGCAGTACTTC.